This T cell receptor beta chain was identified in a study of blood T cell repertoires in COVID-19. Study-wide background: Acute and convalescent COVID-19 samples came from the United States, Italy and Spain.

The V and J ends lost 0 bases and 1 base respectively, with 9 bases between them. This CDR3 has 15 residues. Germline loops: CDR1 SGHRS, CDR2 YFSETQ. This clone was counted a single time. Other DNA sequences in the sample encode the same CDR3. Sequencing was performed with immunoSEQ multiplex PCR; in TCRdb, only in-frame clones are kept and a portion is missing. The sample carries about 220,000 clones, around 82% recorded once. Study members were between about 18 and 95 years old and lived in 25 or so US regions. It was within 2 weeks before study entry that exposed participants met a COVID-19 case. The chain employs TRBV5-1 and TRBJ2-3; D is possibly TRBD1 (5 bases). The sample was PBMCs or T cells enriched from blood (not recorded which). This sequence originates from a woman aged 50 to 60 who had been exposed to COVID-19. CDR3 nucleotide sequence: TGCGCCAGCAGCTTGGAAGGGGTGGGCACAGATACGCAGTATTTT. This gives the protein CASSLEGVGTDTQYF.